The 32 T cell receptor beta chains below were found in one sample sequenced in a study of T cells in localized non-small cell lung cancer. Clones were sequenced by immunoSEQ multiplex PCR, and TCRdb holds only the in-frame ones, with some missing. The sample lists under 2,000 clones, 22% seen once, with around 8.3% in the top ten. This sample comprised normal lung tissue next to the tumor, obtained before any cancer treatment. The receptors originated from a woman aged 35-70 years with stage I lung adenocarcinoma.

V gene TRBV30 combines with J gene TRBJ1-4; a weak D match, TRBD1 (5 bases). Germline loops: CDR1 GTSNPN, CDR2 SVGIG (reference sequence). V dropped 3 bases and J dropped 11 bases, with 13 bases sitting between them. CDR3 length equals 12 residues. CDR3 bases: TGTGCCTGGAGGGCACTAGGGGATAAACTGTTTTTT. Its protein is CAWRALGDKLFF.

This clone was detected a few times. The chain carries TRBV9 and TRBJ2-7; possible D gene TRBD2, 7 bases. Germline CDR1 reads SGDLS; CDR2 reads YYNGEE. With 2 bases removed from V and 7 bases from J, the gap between germline ends came to 19 bases. This CDR3 is built from 15 residues. DNA of the CDR3: TGTGCCAGCAGCGTTCGGGGGGCCGCTTGGGAAGAGCAGTACTTC. It codes for CASSVRGAAWEEQYF. The whole variable domain, remainder taken from reference TRBV9 and TRBJ2-7, is DSGVTQTPKHLITATGQRVTLRCSPRSGDLSVYWYQQSLDQGLQFLIQYYNGEERAKGNILERFSAQQFPDLHSELNLSSLELGDSALYFCASSVRGAAWEEQYFGPGTRLTVT.

V is TRBV6-8 and J is TRBJ2-5, with 8 nucleotides matching TRBD1. CDR1 MNHGY and CDR2 SAAAGT come from the germline V gene. The CDR3 length is 14 residues. V was clipped by 6 bases and J by 5 bases; unmatched bases: 8. The CDR3, as DNA: TGTGCCAGCAGGGTGGACAGGGATGAGGAGACCCAGTACTTC. Its translation is CASRVDRDEETQYF.

This clone ranks as large. The V gene is TRBV6-7, the J gene TRBJ2-1, with D uncertain. TRBV6-7 is marked as an open reading frame, function uncertain. The CDR3 totals 14 residues. V dropped 2 bases and J dropped 6 bases, with 11 bases sitting between them. In nucleotides, the CDR3 is TGTGCCAGCAGTTACCCGGCCATCTTCAATGAGCAGTTCTTC. Translating gives CASSYPAIFNEQFF.

The chain couples TRBV28 to TRBJ1-3, with D unresolved. CDR3 length equals 14 residues. Germline CDR1 is MDHEN and CDR2 is SYDVKM. Trimming cost V 6 bases and J 0 bases, with 9 bases left between them. The CDR3 coding sequence is TGTGCCAGCAGCCCCCGGGCCTCTGGAAACACCATATATTTT. Translation gives CASSPRASGNTIYF.

This clone has more than one count but fewer than ten. J is TRBJ2-1 and V is TRBV9; perhaps TRBD2 as D (5 bases). Germline V CDR1 and CDR2: SGDLS, YYNGEE. The V end lost 5 bases, the J end lost 1 base, and 16 bases lay between the germline ends. The length of the CDR3 is 16 residues. The CDR3 protein is CASSEWRFKSYNEQFF. The CDR3 DNA is TGTGCCAGCAGTGAATGGAGGTTTAAGTCCTACAATGAGCAGTTCTTC.

This clone has a handful of counts. The gene calls are TRBV11-3 and TRBJ2-3; 13 bases align to TRBD2. This CDR3 contains 15 residues. J gave up 6 bases and V 5 bases, and 5 bases lay outside the gene matches. Germline V gives CDR1 SGHNT, CDR2 YENEEA. DNA for the CDR3: TGTGCCAGCAGCATACTAGCGGGGGGGCGCGATACGCAGTATTTT. Protein product: CASSILAGGRDTQYF.

V usage is TRBV30 and J usage is TRBJ2-1, with 11 bases fitting TRBD2. V lost 4 bases, J lost 2 bases, and 4 bases stayed unmatched. Germline loops: CDR1 GTSNPN, CDR2 SVGIG (reference sequence). The CDR3 extends over 15 amino acids. The chain's CDR3 is CAWTSGGTTYNEQFF. Written as DNA, the CDR3 is TGTGCCTGGACTAGCGGGGGGACCACCTACAATGAGCAGTTCTTC.

The CDR3 DNA reads TGTGCCAGCAGCAAGGGACAGGGAATACGAGCTTTCTTT. Translation: CASSKGQGIRAFF. This chain links TRBV7-2 with TRBJ1-1, with 9 bases identical to TRBD1. Unmatched junction bases numbered 8, after V lost 5 bases and J lost 10 bases. This CDR3 region has 13 residues. From germline, CDR1 is SGHTA and CDR2 FQGNSA.

The V gene is TRBV30, the J gene TRBJ1-4; D unclear. Trimming stripped 4 bases from V and 5 bases from J, with 17 bases between. The CDR3 length is 15 residues. Germline V gives CDR1 GTSNPN, CDR2 SVGIG (reference sequence). CDR3 residues: CAWIPKGLDNEKLFF. The CDR3 nucleotides are TGTGCCTGGATTCCCAAGGGCCTTGACAATGAAAAACTGTTTTTT.

This chain uses TRBV4-1 with TRBJ2-7, with D unclear. The V gene's germline CDR1 is MGHRA and CDR2 YSYEKL. V lost 1 base to trimming and J lost 0 bases, with 4 bases between them. There are 13 residues in the CDR3. The CDR3 loop is CASSQVTSYEQYF. In DNA, the CDR3 is TGCGCCAGCAGCCAAGTAACCTCCTACGAGCAGTACTTC.

V gene TRBV29-1 combines with J gene TRBJ1-3, with D perhaps matching TRBD1 (6 bases). There are 14 residues in the CDR3. V was clipped by 4 bases and J by 4 bases, with 14 bases between them. Germline V gene data show CDR1 as SQVTM and CDR2 as ANQGSEA. CDR3 in DNA: TGCAGCGTTGGGGGGGGCCCCTCCGGAAACACCATATATTTT. It codes for CSVGGGPSGNTIYF.

V and J are TRBV30 and TRBJ2-7, with no clear D. CDR3 size: 13 residues. V dropped 1 base and J dropped 9 bases, with 16 bases sitting between them. CDR1 and CDR2 (germline): GTSNPN, SVGIG (reference sequence). This CDR3 reads CAWSGHPPWPQYF. The CDR3 DNA reads TGTGCCTGGAGTGGTCACCCCCCCTGGCCGCAGTACTTC.

This clone was observed a few times. The chain employs TRBV28 and TRBJ1-1; no reliable D call. Between the trimmed V and J ends, which lost 9 bases and 7 bases, there was a span of 18 bases. CDR1 and CDR2 from the germline V gene are MDHEN and SYDVKM. CDR3 length: 13 amino acids. In nucleotides, the CDR3 is TGTGCCAGTTCCTCCGATTACATTTTTGAAGCTTTCTTT. It is translated as CASSSDYIFEAFF.

The genes are TRBV11-3 and TRBJ2-2; D not resolved. The CDR3 is made up of 14 amino acids. V shed 0 bases and J shed 3 bases, with 5 bases lying between them. The germline V gene has CDR1 SGHNT and CDR2 YENEEA. The DNA of the CDR3 is TGTGCCAGCAGCTTAGAGTCCCACACCGGGGAGCTGTTTTTT. The encoded protein is CASSLESHTGELFF.

This clone rates as medium-sized. The chain recombines TRBV6-8 with TRBJ2-7, with 9 bases that match TRBD2. The V and J ends lost 7 bases and 4 bases, in that order; junction bases with no gene match: 14. Germline CDR1 and CDR2: MNHGY and SAAAGT. The CDR3 extends over 16 amino acids. The CDR3 region has the DNA TGTGCCAGCACCCTCGATCCAGCGGGGGGCCGGTACGAGCAGTACTTC. The encoded protein is CASTLDPAGGRYEQYF.

Here the CDR3 reads CASIPTGQGFRNQPQHF. DNA for the CDR3: TGTGCCAGTATCCCCACGGGACAGGGGTTCCGCAATCAGCCCCAGCATTTT. The chain couples TRBV19 to TRBJ1-5; TRBD1 aligns across 10 bases. This CDR3 comprises 17 residues. CDR1 and CDR2 (germline): LNHDA, SQIVND (reference sequence). The V segment lost 7 bases and the J segment 2 bases; nucleotides outside the gene matches: 11.

This chain connects TRBV1 to TRBJ1-2. TRBV1 is tagged as a pseudogene. This CDR3 comprises 16 residues. The DNA for the CDR3 is TGCGCCAGCAGCCTTGAGACGAACCGAAAGACCTATGGCTACACCTTC. Amino acids: CASSLETNRKTYGYTF.

The chain couples TRBV6-8 to TRBJ1-3; tentative D call: TRBD1 (6 bases). There are 12 residues in the CDR3. Germline CDR1 MNHGY, CDR2 SAAAGT. Trimming removed 6 bases from V and 14 bases from J, with 17 bases in between. CDR3 residues: CASRYPPGDVYF. The CDR3 bases are TGTGCCAGCAGATACCCCCCAGGGGACGTATATTTT.

As DNA, the CDR3 is TGTGCCAGCAGTTCCCTAGTACCCACCGGGGAGCTGTTTTTT. Translated: CASSSLVPTGELFF. V is TRBV6-8 and J is TRBJ2-2, with unresolved D. V gave up 4 bases and J gave up 4 bases, with 10 bases separating them. In germline, CDR1 is MNHGY, CDR2 SAAAGT. The CDR3 extends over 14 amino acids.

This clone was seen a few times. This chain uses TRBV11-3 with TRBJ2-2; 11 bases line up with TRBD2. V lost 6 bases to trimming and J lost 2 bases; unmatched junction nucleotides: 8. Germline V gene data show CDR1 as SGHNT and CDR2 as YENEEA. CDR3 length equals 17 residues. CDR3 loop: CASRTSGALLNTGELFF. CDR3 nucleotide sequence: TGTGCCAGCAGGACTAGCGGGGCACTTTTAAACACCGGGGAGCTGTTTTTT.

The chain links TRBV4-1 to TRBJ1-4; 10 bases agree with TRBD1. The CDR3 is 16 residues long. After removal of 4 bases from V and 8 bases from J, the junction contained 10 bases not matched to a gene. Germline assignment: CDR1 MGHRA and CDR2 YSYEKL. The CDR3 protein is CASSPVTGTGDEKLFF. The DNA for the CDR3 is TGCGCCAGCAGCCCCGTTACCGGGACAGGGGACGAAAAACTGTTTTTT.

There are a few counts of this clone. This rearrangement joins TRBV7-6 to TRBJ1-5, with D perhaps matching TRBD1 (6 bases). Germline loops: CDR1 SGHVS, CDR2 FNYEAQ. V shed 5 bases and J shed 3 bases, with 14 bases lying between them. This CDR3 region has 15 residues. CDR3 DNA sequence: TGTGCCAGCAGCAATCAGGGGAACCCCAATCAGCCCCAGCATTTT. Translation gives CASSNQGNPNQPQHF.

The chain carries TRBV6-8 and TRBJ1-5; 7 bases agree with TRBD1. The CDR3 covers 15 residues. With 5 bases clipped from V and 3 bases from J, the junction kept 7 bases outside the gene matches. Germline assignment: CDR1 MNHGY and CDR2 SAAAGT. CDR3 bases: TGTGCCAGCAGTAACACGGGACAGCTCAATCAGCCCCAGCATTTT. Amino acid sequence: CASSNTGQLNQPQHF.

The chain recombines TRBV12-5 with TRBJ1-2, with D perhaps TRBD1 (6 bases). The CDR3 is 14 amino acids. The V end was cut by 5 bases, the J end by 0 bases, with 10 bases between. Germline loops: CDR1 LGHNT, CDR2 FRNRAP. The DNA of the CDR3 is TGTGCTAGTGGTCCAGGGGCAGCTAACTATGGCTACACCTTC. It encodes CASGPGAANYGYTF.

V is TRBV6-8 and J is TRBJ2-5; D perhaps matches TRBD2 (7 bases). Per germline, CDR1 MNHGY and CDR2 SAAAGT. The CDR3 contains 17 residues. V lost 5 bases and J 0 bases, leaving 19 bases between the germline ends. The CDR3 region has the DNA TGTGCCAGCAGTCTCGGGGGGCAGTTTCTTCACCAAGAGACCCAGTACTTC. This codes for CASSLGGQFLHQETQYF.

This clone ranks as medium-sized. The CDR3: CASSSERLHGELFF. CDR3 coding DNA: TGTGCCAGCAGCTCGGAGAGACTACACGGGGAGCTGTTTTTT. The chain couples TRBV11-3 to TRBJ2-2, with D possibly being TRBD2 (5 bases). The CDR3 is 14 residues long. CDR1 SGHNT and CDR2 YENEEA come from the germline V gene. Trimming removed 4 bases from V and 7 bases from J, with 13 bases in between.

This clone was detected a few times. CDR3 sequence (DNA): TGCGCCAGCAGCCAAGGGCCGGGGGGCCCGAGGACGAACACTGAAGCTTTCTTT. Translated, it gives CASSQGPGGPRTNTEAFF. V and J are TRBV4-1 and TRBJ1-1; TRBD1 is a possible D gene (6 bases). Germline V gene lookup returns CDR1 MGHRA and CDR2 YSYEKL. This CDR3 region has 18 residues. The germline V and J ends were trimmed by 1 base and 1 base, with 19 bases remaining between them.

Comment on this clone: One junction end does not reproduce the germline sequence, and a read error may be involved. This sequence joins TRBV11-3 and TRBJ2-1, with D possibly being TRBD2 (5 bases). Germline V gene lookup returns CDR1 SGHNT and CDR2 YENEEA. The CDR3 runs to 14 residues. The CDR3 coding sequence is TGTGCCAGCAACTTACTAGGATCTAACAATGAGCAGTTCTTC. Translating gives CASNLLGSNNEQFF.

The V and J genes are TRBV10-2 and TRBJ2-7, with D possibly being TRBD1 (7 bases). CDR3 length equals 15 residues. Germline V gene sequence: CDR1 WSHSY, CDR2 SAAADI. The V and J ends lost 5 bases and 10 bases respectively, with 24 bases between them. CDR3 nucleotide sequence: TGCGCCAGCAGTCCAGGGCAGGGGGGACCTCGGGGCCAGTACTTC. It yields the protein CASSPGQGGPRGQYF.

The rearrangement links TRBV18 to TRBJ2-2; D tentatively fits TRBD1 or TRBD2 (5 bases each). The CDR3 totals 15 residues. Trimming took 2 bases from V and 3 from J, leaving 10 bases between them. Germline-derived CDR1 and CDR2 are KGHSH and LQKENI. The CDR3 spells CASSPSRGDTGELFF. CDR3 nucleotides: TGTGCCAGCTCACCATCGAGGGGTGACACCGGGGAGCTGTTTTTT. The full variable domain, in which reference TRBV18 and TRBJ2-2 provide the parts outside the CDR3, is NAGVMQNPRHLVRRRGQEARLRCSPMKGHSHVYWYRQLPEEGLKFMVYLQKENIIDESGMPKERFSAEFPKEGPSILRIQQVVRGDSAAYFCASSPSRGDTGELFFGEGSRLTVL.

The genes are TRBV11-3 and TRBJ1-6; 8 bases line up with TRBD1. This CDR3 contains 14 residues. J lost 10 bases, V lost 4 bases, and 6 bases had no gene match. Germline lookup yields CDR1 SGHNT and CDR2 YENEEA. CDR3 bases: TGTGCCAGCAGCTCTACAGGGGGTGGATCACCCCTCCACTTT. Encoded protein: CASSSTGGGSPLHF.